This passage covers 27 T cell receptor beta chains from one sample sequenced in a study of blood T cell repertoires in COVID-19. TCRdb's copy holds only in-frame clones and misses some; the assay was immunoSEQ multiplex PCR. Here the sample spans about 180,000 clones, over 75% being singletons. Sequenced sample: PBMCs or T cells enriched from blood (not recorded which). These receptors were obtained from a woman younger than 30 who had recovered from COVID-19.

The J gene is TRBJ2-1, the V gene TRBV7-2; TRBD1 might be the D (6 bases). V lost 1 base, J lost 9 bases, and 7 bases lay in between. The CDR3 covers 12 residues. Germline CDR1 is SGHTA and CDR2 is FQGNSA. The CDR3 DNA reads as TGTGCCAGCAGCTTAGTAGGGGGTGAGCAGTTCTTC. Amino acids: CASSLVGGEQFF.

This clone appeared a few times. This chain connects TRBV7-9 to TRBJ2-1, with D perhaps matching TRBD1 (6 bases). Trimming removed 2 bases at V and 0 bases at J, with 8 bases between. The CDR3 is 15 amino acids. In germline, CDR1 is SEHNR, CDR2 FQNEAQ (reference sequence). Written as DNA, the CDR3 is TGTGCCAGCAGCTTACAGGGGAGCTCCTACAATGAGCAGTTCTTC. Translation gives CASSLQGSSYNEQFF.

This clone has more than one count but fewer than ten. The rearrangement links TRBV5-1 to TRBJ2-5, with 9 bases identical to TRBD1. J was trimmed by 4 bases and V by 4 bases; bases with no gene match: 11. The CDR3 is 16 amino acids. Germline V gene data show CDR1 as SGHRS and CDR2 as YFSETQ. CDR3 nucleotide sequence: TGCGCCAGCAGCCCATCCGACAGGGGGGAAGGAGAGACCCAGTACTTC. It yields the protein CASSPSDRGEGETQYF.

The chain carries TRBV19 and TRBJ1-5; 10 positions match TRBD1. The CDR3 is 18 residues long. Per the germline V gene, CDR1 is LNHDA and CDR2 is SQIVND (reference sequence). V gave up 5 bases and J gave up 0 bases; unmatched junction bases: 10. The CDR3 DNA follows: TGTGCCAGTAGTTCCCAGCCCGGGACAGGGGATAGCAATCAGCCCCAGCATTTT. Its protein is CASSSQPGTGDSNQPQHF.

This clone was counted once. The V gene is TRBV4-2, the J gene TRBJ2-5; 12 bases match TRBD2. The J segment lost 2 bases and the V segment lost 4 bases, leaving 5 bases of the junction unmatched. CDR1 is LGHNA, CDR2 YNFKEQ, per germline. The CDR3 spans 16 residues. In DNA form, the CDR3 reads TGTGCCAGCAGCCTGTTAGGGACTAGCGGGCAAGAGACCCAGTACTTC. Amino acids: CASSLLGTSGQETQYF.

The CDR3 nucleotides read TGTGCCAGCAGTTTCTCCACAGAGAGTTCACCCCTCCACTTT. As protein: CASSFSTESSPLHF. This rearrangement joins TRBV27 to TRBJ1-6; no clear D gene. The germline gives CDR1 MNHEY, CDR2 SMNVEV (reference sequence). The CDR3 runs to 14 residues. The germline V and J ends were trimmed by 3 bases and 9 bases, with 12 bases remaining between them.

The count of this clone is one. The chain recombines TRBV10-3 with TRBJ2-1, with 11 bases identical to TRBD2. Per the germline V gene, CDR1 is ENHRY and CDR2 is SYGVKD. The J segment lost 8 bases and the V segment lost 5 bases, leaving 5 bases of the junction unmatched. This CDR3 has 14 amino acids. CDR3 protein: CAISPSGGSDEQFF. In DNA form, the CDR3 reads TGTGCCATCAGTCCTAGCGGGGGGTCGGATGAGCAGTTCTTC.

The V call is TRBV21-1, the J call TRBJ2-2; TRBD1 was called by the table and not checked on the DNA. TRBV21-1 is designated a pseudogene. The CDR3 runs 15 residues. In DNA, the CDR3 is TGTGCCAGCAGCGGGCCGGGACAGGGTAACGGGGAGCTGTTTTTT. This codes for CASSGPGQGNGELFF.

The chain has TRBV20-1 and TRBJ1-6; maybe TRBD1 (5 bases). V was cut by 3 bases and J by 8 bases, with 11 bases left in between. CDR3 length equals 13 residues. Germline V gene lookup returns CDR1 DFQATT and CDR2 SNEGSKA (reference sequence). CDR3 in DNA: TGCAGTGCTAGTGAGCCGGGGGATTCACCCCTCCACTTT. It is translated as CSASEPGDSPLHF.

The genes are TRBV7-9 and TRBJ2-1; TRBD2 matches 8 bases. The CDR3 length is 16 residues. Per germline, CDR1 SEHNR and CDR2 FQNEAQ (reference sequence). V was pared by 4 bases and J by 9 bases, with 14 bases of the junction left unmatched. The CDR3: CASSSGAGTRGPEQFF. The CDR3 coding sequence is TGTGCCAGCAGCTCGGGGGCGGGGACTAGGGGTCCTGAGCAGTTCTTC. Together with reference TRBV7-9 and TRBJ2-1, the CDR3 gives the full variable domain: DTGVSQNPRHKITKRGQNVTFRCDPISEHNRLYWYRQTLGQGPEFLTYFQNEAQLEKSRLLSDRFSAERPKGSFSTLEIQRTEQGDSAMYLCASSSGAGTRGPEQFFGPGTRLTVL.

The rearrangement links TRBV25-1 to TRBJ1-6; 9 nucleotides align to TRBD1. Germline lookup yields CDR1 MGHDK and CDR2 SYGVNS. This CDR3 spans 15 amino acids. Trimming cost V 2 bases and J 9 bases; bases outside gene matches: 5. CDR3 nucleotides: TGTGCCAGCAGTGAAGAGGACAGGGGTTTTTCACCCCTCCACTTT. Translation: CASSEEDRGFSPLHF.

This chain links TRBV5-5 with TRBJ2-7, with a weak D call TRBD2 (5 bases). Germline values: CDR1 SGHKS, CDR2 YYEKEE (reference sequence). Between the trimmed V and J ends, which lost 0 bases and 6 bases, there was a span of 19 bases. The CDR3 spans 16 residues. CDR3 region: CASSLGLGTRITEQYF. CDR3 DNA sequence: TGTGCCAGCAGCTTGGGCCTGGGTACTAGGATCACCGAGCAGTACTTC. Full variable domain (remainder filled in from reference TRBV5-5 and TRBJ2-7): DAGVTQSPTHLIKTRGQQVTLRCSPISGHKSVSWYQQVLGQGPQFIFQYYEKEERGRGNFPDRFSARQFPNYSSELNVNALLLGDSALYLCASSLGLGTRITEQYFGPGTRLTVT.

The rearrangement links TRBV11-2 to TRBJ2-2; 11 bases fit TRBD2. The CDR3 loop spans 17 amino acids. Germline CDR1 reads SGHAT; CDR2 reads FQNNGV. V lost 0 bases to trimming and J lost 5 bases; unmatched junction nucleotides: 5. CDR3 loop: CASSLDPRLAGTGELFF. CDR3 coding DNA: TGTGCCAGCAGCTTAGATCCGAGACTAGCGGGGACCGGGGAGCTGTTTTTT.

The rearrangement joins TRBV6-5 to TRBJ2-5; TRBD1 aligns across 10 bases. Germline V gives CDR1 MNHEY, CDR2 SVGAGI. The CDR3 runs to 16 residues. With V trimmed by 0 bases and J by 7 bases, 8 bases remained unmatched. CDR3 nucleotides: TGTGCCAGCAGTTACTCGGGTTCGGGGACAGGGGTGACCCAGTACTTC. Protein sequence: CASSYSGSGTGVTQYF.

This chain connects TRBV11-2 to TRBJ1-4; no definite D call. CDR1 is SGHAT and CDR2 is FQNNGV in the germline V gene. The CDR3 is 15 residues long. V lost 2 bases and J lost 5, with 12 bases in between. CDR3 amino acids: CASSLNIAENEKLFF. Here the CDR3 DNA reads TGTGCCAGCAGCTTAAATATAGCGGAGAATGAAAAACTGTTTTTT.

This clone was detected a few times. V is TRBV28 and J is TRBJ1-4; 7 bases agree with TRBD1. The CDR3 extends over 14 amino acids. The germline CDR1 and CDR2 sequences are MDHEN and SYDVKM. Losses at the gene ends were 4 bases for V and 7 bases for J; bases not matched to a gene: 6. The chain's CDR3 is CASSSSGGGEKLFF. The CDR3 coding sequence is TGTGCCAGCAGTTCATCAGGGGGTGGTGAAAAACTGTTTTTT.

The chain joins TRBV5-1 to TRBJ2-3; 7 bases are a match to TRBD2. CDR1 SGHRS and CDR2 YFSETQ come from the germline V gene. The CDR3 runs 14 residues. V shed 3 bases, J shed 2 bases, and the junction held 3 bases outside the gene matches. CDR3 nucleotides: TGCGCCAGCAGCTGGGGACTAATCACAGATACGCAGTATTTT. Protein product: CASSWGLITDTQYF.

This chain uses TRBV28 with TRBJ1-1; 10 positions match TRBD1. Germline CDR1 is MDHEN and CDR2 is SYDVKM. The V segment lost 2 bases and the J segment 1 base; nucleotides outside the gene matches: 7. The CDR3 is 17 amino acids. CDR3 loop: CASSLAGQGPKNTEAFF. The CDR3 DNA reads as TGTGCCAGCAGTTTAGCGGGACAGGGGCCCAAGAACACTGAAGCTTTCTTT. Together with reference TRBV28 and TRBJ1-1, the CDR3 gives the full variable domain: DVKVTQSSRYLVKRTGEKVFLECVQDMDHENMFWYRQDPGLGLRLIYFSYDVKMKEKGDIPEGYSVSREKKERFSLILESASTNQTSMYLCASSLAGQGPKNTEAFFGQGTRLTVV.

The J gene is TRBJ2-5, the V gene TRBV7-2; D perhaps matches TRBD2 (5 bases). Trimming removed 1 base at V and 2 bases at J, with 14 bases between. Germline CDR1 SGHTA, CDR2 FQGNSA. The CDR3 loop spans 16 amino acids. CDR3 sequence (DNA): TGTGCCAGCAGCTTAGGTTCGAGCGGAACTCAAGAGACCCAGTACTTC. Its translation: CASSLGSSGTQETQYF.

This clone came up a few times. The chain links TRBV28 to TRBJ2-7, with TRBD1 matching over 7 bases. Germline V gene data show CDR1 as MDHEN and CDR2 as SYDVKM. The CDR3 sequence is 17 residues long. The trim removed 6 bases at V and 4 bases at J, leaving 18 bases unmatched. CDR3 in amino acids: CASRSTTTGDRIYEQYF. CDR3 nucleotide sequence: TGTGCCAGCAGATCAACCACCACAGGGGATCGTATTTACGAGCAGTACTTC.

This clone has only a few counts. The chain has TRBV19 and TRBJ1-3; 8 nucleotides align to TRBD1. J lost 2 bases, V lost 8 bases, and 5 bases had no gene match. The CDR3 runs 14 residues. CDR1 and CDR2 (germline): LNHDA, SQIVND (reference sequence). CDR3 protein: CASVDRVTGNTIYF. The DNA of the CDR3 is TGTGCCAGTGTGGACAGGGTGACTGGAAACACCATATATTTT. The complete variable domain, with remaining parts taken from reference TRBV19 and TRBJ1-3, reads DGGITQSPKYLFRKEGQNVTLSCEQNLNHDAMYWYRQDPGQGLRLIYYSQIVNDFQKGDIAEGYSVSREKKESFPLTVTSAQKNPTAFYLCASVDRVTGNTIYFGEGSWLTVV.

The chain is built from TRBV19 and TRBJ2-3; the D gene is possibly TRBD2 (7 bases). This CDR3 has 14 residues. CDR1 and CDR2 from the germline V gene are LNHDA and SQIVND (reference sequence). The CDR3 is CATTRGGLLDTQYF. The CDR3 DNA follows: TGTGCTACTACTCGCGGGGGCCTGCTGGATACGCAGTATTTT.

This clone has just one count. V and J are TRBV7-8 and TRBJ2-5; 8 bases line up with TRBD1. The CDR3 loop spans 16 amino acids. Germline CDR1 SGHVS, CDR2 FQNEAQ. The junction had 12 bases not matched to a gene; V was cut back by 4 bases and J by 5 bases. In nucleotides, the CDR3 is TGTGCCAGCAGCTCCTCTTCAGGGGGCGCAGGGGAGACCCAGTACTTC. Amino acid sequence: CASSSSSGGAGETQYF.

This chain joins TRBV18 and TRBJ1-2; 8 bases are a match to TRBD1. The CDR3 totals 13 residues. CDR1 and CDR2 (germline): KGHSH, LQKENI. The V gene end was trimmed by 6 bases and the J gene end by 4 bases; junction bases not matched to a gene: 4. CDR3 loop: CASSTGAVYGYTF. The CDR3 DNA is TGTGCCAGCTCGACAGGGGCTGTCTATGGCTACACCTTC.

This clone was counted once. The rearrangement joins TRBV11-1 to TRBJ2-7; TRBD1 is a possible D gene (7 bases). The ends were cut back, 5 bases at V and 2 bases at J, with 16 bases in the middle. The germline V gene encodes CDR1 SGHAT and CDR2 FQDESV (reference sequence). This CDR3 has 15 residues. The CDR3 spells CASSLSGGGAYEQYF. The CDR3 bases are TGTGCCAGCAGCCTCTCAGGGGGAGGCGCCTACGAGCAGTACTTC.

The chain uses TRBV6-6 and TRBJ2-1; TRBD1 aligns across 8 bases. The CDR3 spans 17 residues. Germline CDR1 is MNHNY and CDR2 is SVGAGI (reference sequence). Germline trimming cut 5 bases from V and 5 bases from J; bases unmatched to any gene: 14. The CDR3 region has the DNA TGTGCCAGCAGTCATGAGCCAGGGGGCGTATTAAACAATGAGCAGTTCTTC. It translates to CASSHEPGGVLNNEQFF.

The V gene is TRBV27, the J gene TRBJ2-1; D might be TRBD2 (5 bases). The germline V and J ends were trimmed by 5 bases and 4 bases, with 9 bases remaining between them. Germline V gives CDR1 MNHEY, CDR2 SMNVEV (reference sequence). CDR3 length: 13 amino acids. CDR3 nucleotides: TGTGCCAGCAGTGGAGGACGTTACAATGAGCAGTTCTTC. Its translation is CASSGGRYNEQFF.